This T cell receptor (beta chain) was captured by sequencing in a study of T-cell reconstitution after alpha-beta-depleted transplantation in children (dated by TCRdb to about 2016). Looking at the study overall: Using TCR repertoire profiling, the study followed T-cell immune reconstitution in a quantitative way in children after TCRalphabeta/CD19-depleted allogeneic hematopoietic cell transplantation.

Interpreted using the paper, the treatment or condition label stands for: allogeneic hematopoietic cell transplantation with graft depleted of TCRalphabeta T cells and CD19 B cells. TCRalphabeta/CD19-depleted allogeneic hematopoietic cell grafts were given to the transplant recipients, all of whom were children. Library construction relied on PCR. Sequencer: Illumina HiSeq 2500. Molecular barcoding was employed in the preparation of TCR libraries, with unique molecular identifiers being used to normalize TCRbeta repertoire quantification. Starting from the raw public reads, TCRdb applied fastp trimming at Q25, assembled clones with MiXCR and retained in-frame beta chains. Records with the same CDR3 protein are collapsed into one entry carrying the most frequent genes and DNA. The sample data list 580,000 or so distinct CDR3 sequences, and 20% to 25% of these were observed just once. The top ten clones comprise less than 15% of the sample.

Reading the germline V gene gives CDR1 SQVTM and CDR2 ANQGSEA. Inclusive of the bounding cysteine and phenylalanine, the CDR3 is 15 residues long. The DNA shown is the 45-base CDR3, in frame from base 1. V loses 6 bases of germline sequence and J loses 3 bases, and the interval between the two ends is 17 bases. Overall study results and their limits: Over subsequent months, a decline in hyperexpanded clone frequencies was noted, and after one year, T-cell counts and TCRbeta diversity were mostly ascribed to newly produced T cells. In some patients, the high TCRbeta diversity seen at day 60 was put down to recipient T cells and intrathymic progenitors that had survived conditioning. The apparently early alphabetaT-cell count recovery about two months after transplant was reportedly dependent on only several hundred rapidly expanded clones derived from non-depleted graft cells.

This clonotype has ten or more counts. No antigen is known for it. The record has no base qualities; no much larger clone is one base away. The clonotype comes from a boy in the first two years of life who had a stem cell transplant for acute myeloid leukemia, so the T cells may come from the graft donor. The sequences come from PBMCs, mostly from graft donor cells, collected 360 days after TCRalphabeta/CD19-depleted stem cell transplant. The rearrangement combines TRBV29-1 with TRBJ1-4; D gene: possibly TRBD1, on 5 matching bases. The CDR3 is CSVPRDGVSNEKLFF. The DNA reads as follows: TGCAGCGTCCCCCGGGACGGGGTTTCTAATGAAAAACTGTTTTTT.